The source of this T cell receptor beta chain is a study of shared clonotypes between healthy human individuals (dated by TCRdb to 2018 to 2021). Some background on the complete study: The cohort included a few men and a couple of women between 18 and 49 years of age. To estimate repertoire size and how much clonotypes are shared between individuals, the study performed deep sequencing of blood TCR repertoires from five healthy adults. Per donor, leukapheresis produced somewhere between about 0.9 and 9 billion PBMCs. Libraries were prepared and TCR repertoires were sequenced by different laboratories using diverse techniques, in order to increase sequencing depth and limit assay-specific biases. For each donor, CD4 naive and CD4 memory were each given three plates, CD8 naive was given two plates, and CD8 memory was given one plate.

CD8 naive samples were CD45RO-negative cells positively selected for CCR7, giving a CD45RA+CCR7+ population that excluded TemRA cells. The donors were healthy, HIV-negative adults who had no recently reported acute infections or vaccinations. All donors were Caucasian adults living in Nashville, Tennessee, USA. Blood was obtained by leukapheresis, after which PBMCs were separated by Ficoll-Histopaque density gradient centrifugation and cryopreserved in liquid nitrogen vapor phase. Analytical flow cytometry was used to check the purity and quantity of each magnetically sorted T cell population. Genomic DNA was isolated from each sorted fraction and quantified by UV absorbance on a Nanodrop 2000c. TCR CDR3 regions were amplified from genomic DNA by multiplex PCR using the deep immunoSEQ assay. Genomic DNA extracted from each cell subset was distributed evenly over all wells of several immunoSEQ 96-well plates, and each plate served as one replicate. For sorted subsets, about 220 ng of genomic DNA, equivalent to some 33,000 T cell genomes, went into each replicate PCR. Purified libraries were quantified with a Qubit 3.0 fluorometer, sized on a Bioanalyzer 2100, and re-quantified with the KAPA Library Quantification kit. Every immunoSEQ 96-well plate was sequenced on a dedicated single-read 150-cycle Illumina NextSeq 550 flow cell. On the study's bioinformatics: The immunoSEQ output contained only junctional sequences without quality scores, so filtering could not match that applied to full-length reads. Sequences were annotated with PyIR, a Python wrapper for IgBLAST v1.9, using IMGT germline references to assign V/J genes and CDR3. Reads were filtered out if the reads had weak V/J assignments (E-value above 1e-6), no CDR3, stop codons, out-of-frame junctions, or ambiguous translated residues. V3J clonotypes were defined by identical inferred V gene, J gene, and CDR3 amino acid sequence. The percentage overlap between two repertoires was calculated by dividing the number of shared unique clonotypes by the size of the smaller repertoire. Three approaches were used to assess repertoire richness: RTK rarefaction, the Chao1 estimator, and Recon v2.1 estimates of unobserved clonotypes. Generation probabilities for all TCRbeta clonotypes obtained by the gDNA method from several donors were computed using OLGA. TCRdb took this table from immuneACCESS and kept in-frame rearrangements with V and J called. Such tables lack part of the clones; where checked against another copy, unresolved V genes explain under half of the gap, and the rest is unexplained. V, J and clone size were drawn from that table, and D and trimming were deduced from the DNA. The sample profile shows about 580,000 clones; more than 95% of them were found once. The top ten clonotypes cover 0.25% to 0.35% of the sample.

In regard to this clone: No antigen is known for it. Per-nucleotide qualities are absent, and no much larger clonotype sits a single base away.

Here is what the overall study found, with its caveats: Because the study included only a small number of donors, the genetic and exposure-history diversity represented was limited. Sampling was limited to blood, and TCR repertoires in tissue likely differ from TCR repertoires in blood. Based on pairwise subsampling, the degree of clonotype sharing among donors was expected to be affected by sequencing depth. Even with the large sequencing depth, rarefaction of the sorted-subset datasets indicated that sequencing was incomplete. Compared with non-shared clonotypes, the clonotypes found in all four sorted-subset donors had higher generation probabilities. Across a few donors, approximately 5% of naive CD4, roughly 3.3% of naive CD8, approximately 2.5% of memory CD4, and about 0.44% of memory CD8 clonotypes were shared. Naive subsets generally had larger estimated clonotype richness than memory subsets did.

The source of this sequence is a man under 40 in good health. Sequencing was carried out using naive CD8+ T cells sorted from blood. The meaning of the sample's cell subset or site label: CD45RA+CCR7+.

The DNA sequence is given as TGCGCCAGCAGTACGGGAGCTTCCGATGAGCAGTTCTTC. Its product reads: CASSTGASDEQFF. The chain was built from TRBV10-2 and TRBJ2-1, with TRBD2 tentatively as D gene (6 bases match). Spanning cysteine to phenylalanine, the CDR3 consists of 13 amino acids. Kept here is only the CDR3 DNA, which spans 39 bases and is read in frame from base 1. Deletion took 5 bases off V and 8 bases off J, with a span of 13 bases between the germline ends. Per the germline V gene, WSHSY is the CDR1 and SAAADI is the CDR2.